This TCR beta chain was sequenced for a study of identifying expanded T cells in peripheral blood. Study-wide findings and caveats: Two-week clone count variance significantly increased as total template count grew. About 1.2 clones differed between technical replicates, versus roughly 17 and 20 over time.

Trimming took 8 bases from V and 4 from J, leaving 20 bases between them. This CDR3 has 15 residues. The germline CDR1 and CDR2 sequences are MNHEY and SVGAGI. The method was immunoSEQ multiplex PCR; TCRdb's version includes in-frame clones alone and lacks a portion of them. The sample consists of more than 45,000 clones, over 80% of them appearing once. As for this clone: What it binds is not known.

No infections or other immune events were documented during collection. Input material: blood. The source of this sequence is a person between 18 and 75 years old in good health. The V call is TRBV6-5, the J call TRBJ1-1, with D perhaps matching TRBD1 (5 bases). CDR3 nucleotide sequence: TGTGCCAGCGCCCAAAGGTGGGGCGGGGGCACTGAAGCTTTCTTT. Its protein product is CASAQRWGGGTEAFF.